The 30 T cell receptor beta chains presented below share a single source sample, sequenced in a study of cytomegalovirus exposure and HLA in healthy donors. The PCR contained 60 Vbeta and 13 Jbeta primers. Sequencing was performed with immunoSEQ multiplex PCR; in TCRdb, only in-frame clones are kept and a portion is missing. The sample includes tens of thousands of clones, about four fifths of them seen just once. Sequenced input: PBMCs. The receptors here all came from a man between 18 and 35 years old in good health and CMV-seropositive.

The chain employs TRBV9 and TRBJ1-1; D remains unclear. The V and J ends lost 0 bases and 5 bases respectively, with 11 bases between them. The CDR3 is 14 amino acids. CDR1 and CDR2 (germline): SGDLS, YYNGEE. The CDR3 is CASSVEDSGTEAFF. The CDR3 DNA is TGTGCCAGCAGCGTAGAGGACTCCGGGACTGAAGCTTTCTTT.

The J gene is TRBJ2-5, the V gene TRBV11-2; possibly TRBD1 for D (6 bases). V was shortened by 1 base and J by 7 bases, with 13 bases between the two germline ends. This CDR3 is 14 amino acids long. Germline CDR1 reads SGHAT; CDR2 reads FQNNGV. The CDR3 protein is CASSLGGPVGTQYF. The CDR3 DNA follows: TGTGCCAGCAGCTTAGGGGGGCCCGTAGGGACCCAGTACTTC.

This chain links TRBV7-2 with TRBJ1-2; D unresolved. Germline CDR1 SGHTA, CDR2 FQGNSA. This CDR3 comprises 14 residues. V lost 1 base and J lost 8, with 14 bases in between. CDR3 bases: TGTGCCAGCAGCTTAGTGGTCGGTCCTAACGGCTACACCTTC. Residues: CASSLVVGPNGYTF.

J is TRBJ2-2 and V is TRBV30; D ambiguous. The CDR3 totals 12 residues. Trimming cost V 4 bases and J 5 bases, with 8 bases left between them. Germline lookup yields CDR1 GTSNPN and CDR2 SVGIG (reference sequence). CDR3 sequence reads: CAWTRRTGELFF. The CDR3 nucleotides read TGTGCCTGGACTCGCCGGACCGGGGAGCTGTTTTTT. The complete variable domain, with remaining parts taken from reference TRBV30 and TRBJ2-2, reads SQTIHQWPATLVQPVGSPLSLECTVEGTSNPNLYWYRQAAGRGLQLLFYSVGIGQISSEVPQNLSASRPQDRQFILSSKKLLLSDSGFYLCAWTRRTGELFFGEGSRLTVL.

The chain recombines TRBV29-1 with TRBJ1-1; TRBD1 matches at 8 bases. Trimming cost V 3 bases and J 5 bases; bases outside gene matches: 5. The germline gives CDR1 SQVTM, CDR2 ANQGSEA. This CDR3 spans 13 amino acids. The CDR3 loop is CSVDATGATEAFF. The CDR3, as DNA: TGCAGCGTTGACGCGACAGGGGCGACTGAAGCTTTCTTT.

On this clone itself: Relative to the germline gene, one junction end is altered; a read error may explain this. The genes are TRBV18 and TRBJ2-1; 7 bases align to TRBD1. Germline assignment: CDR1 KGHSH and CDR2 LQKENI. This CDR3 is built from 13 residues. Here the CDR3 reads CASSKDRADEQFF. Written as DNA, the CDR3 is TGCGCCAGCTCAAAAGACAGGGCCGATGAGCAGTTCTTC.

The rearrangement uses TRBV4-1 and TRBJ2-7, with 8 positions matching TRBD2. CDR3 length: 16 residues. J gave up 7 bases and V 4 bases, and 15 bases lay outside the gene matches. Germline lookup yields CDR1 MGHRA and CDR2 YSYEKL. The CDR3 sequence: CASSLSSGTPSMEQYF. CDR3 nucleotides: TGCGCCAGCAGCCTCAGTAGCGGGACTCCTTCTATGGAGCAGTACTTC.

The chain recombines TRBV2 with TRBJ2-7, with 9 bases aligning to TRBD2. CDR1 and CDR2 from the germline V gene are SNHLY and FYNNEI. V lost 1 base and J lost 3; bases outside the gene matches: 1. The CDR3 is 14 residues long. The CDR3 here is CASSEVAGVYEQYF. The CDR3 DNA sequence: TGTGCCAGCAGTGAAGTAGCGGGAGTCTACGAGCAGTACTTC.

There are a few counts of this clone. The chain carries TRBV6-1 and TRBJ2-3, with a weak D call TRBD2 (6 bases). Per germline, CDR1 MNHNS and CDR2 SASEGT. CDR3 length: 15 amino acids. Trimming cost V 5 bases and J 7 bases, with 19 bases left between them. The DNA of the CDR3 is TGTGCCAGCAGTCCTCTCCGGGCTAGCGATTATACGCAGTATTTT. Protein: CASSPLRASDYTQYF.

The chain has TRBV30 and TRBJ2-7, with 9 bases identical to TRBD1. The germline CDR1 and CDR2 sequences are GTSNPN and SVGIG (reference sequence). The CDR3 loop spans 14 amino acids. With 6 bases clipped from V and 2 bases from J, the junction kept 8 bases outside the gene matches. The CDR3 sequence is CACTGGAEPYEQYF. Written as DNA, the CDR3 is TGTGCCTGTACAGGGGGCGCAGAGCCCTACGAGCAGTACTTC.

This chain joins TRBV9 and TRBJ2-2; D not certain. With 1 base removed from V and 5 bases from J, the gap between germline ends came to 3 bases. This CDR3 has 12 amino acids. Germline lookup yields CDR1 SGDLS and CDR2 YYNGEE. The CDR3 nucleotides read TGTGCCAGCAGCGTACCGACCGGGGAGCTGTTTTTT. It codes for CASSVPTGELFF.

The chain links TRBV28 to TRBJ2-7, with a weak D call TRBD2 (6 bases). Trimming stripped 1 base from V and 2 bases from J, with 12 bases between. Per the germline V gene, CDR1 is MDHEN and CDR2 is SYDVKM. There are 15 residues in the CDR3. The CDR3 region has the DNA TGTGCCAGCAGTTTATCGGTGGGAGGCCCCTACGAGCAGTACTTC. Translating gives CASSLSVGGPYEQYF.

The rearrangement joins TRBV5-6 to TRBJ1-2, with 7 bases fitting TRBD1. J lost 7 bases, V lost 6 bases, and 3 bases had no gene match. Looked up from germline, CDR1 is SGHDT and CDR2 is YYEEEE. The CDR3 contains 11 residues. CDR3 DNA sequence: TGTGCCAGCACCCAGGGGGGTGGCTACACCTTC. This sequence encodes CASTQGGGYTF.

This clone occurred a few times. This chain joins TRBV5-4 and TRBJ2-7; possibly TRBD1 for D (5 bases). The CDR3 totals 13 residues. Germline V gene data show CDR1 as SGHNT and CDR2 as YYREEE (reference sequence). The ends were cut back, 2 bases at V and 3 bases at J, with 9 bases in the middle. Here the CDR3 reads CASSFQGNYEQYF. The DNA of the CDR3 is TGTGCCAGCAGCTTTCAGGGTAACTACGAGCAGTACTTC.

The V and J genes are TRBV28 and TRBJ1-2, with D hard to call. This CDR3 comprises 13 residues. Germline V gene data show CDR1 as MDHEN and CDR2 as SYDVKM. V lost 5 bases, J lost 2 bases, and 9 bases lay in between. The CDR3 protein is CASSLQANYGYTF. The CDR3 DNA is TGTGCCAGCAGTCTTCAGGCCAACTATGGCTACACCTTC.

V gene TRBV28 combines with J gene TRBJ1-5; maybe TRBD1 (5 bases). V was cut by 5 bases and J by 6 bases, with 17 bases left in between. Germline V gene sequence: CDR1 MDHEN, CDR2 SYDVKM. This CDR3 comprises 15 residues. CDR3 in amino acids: CASSTDFQGTQPQHF. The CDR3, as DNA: TGTGCCAGCAGTACCGACTTCCAGGGCACTCAGCCCCAGCATTTT.

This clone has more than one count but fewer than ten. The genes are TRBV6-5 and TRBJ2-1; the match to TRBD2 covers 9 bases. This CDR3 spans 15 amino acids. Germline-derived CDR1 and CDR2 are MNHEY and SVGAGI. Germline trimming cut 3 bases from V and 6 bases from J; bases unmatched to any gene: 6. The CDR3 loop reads CASSYWREGGNEQFF. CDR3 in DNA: TGTGCCAGCAGTTATTGGCGGGAGGGTGGCAATGAGCAGTTCTTC.

The CDR3 is CASSLLGGGTDTQYF. The CDR3 region has the DNA TGTGCCAGCAGCCTCCTTGGAGGGGGCACAGATACGCAGTATTTT. The rearrangement joins TRBV11-2 to TRBJ2-3, with D tentatively TRBD2 (6 bases). The CDR3 loop spans 15 amino acids. Germline CDR1 SGHAT, CDR2 FQNNGV. Trimming took 5 bases from V and 1 from J, leaving 13 bases between them.

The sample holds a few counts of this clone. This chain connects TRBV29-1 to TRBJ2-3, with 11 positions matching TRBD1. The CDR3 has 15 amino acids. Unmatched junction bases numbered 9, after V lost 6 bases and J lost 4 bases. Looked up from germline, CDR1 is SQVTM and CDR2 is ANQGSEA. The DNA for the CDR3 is TGCAGCGTCATACCGGGACAGGGGGTCGCAGATACGCAGTATTTT. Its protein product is CSVIPGQGVADTQYF.

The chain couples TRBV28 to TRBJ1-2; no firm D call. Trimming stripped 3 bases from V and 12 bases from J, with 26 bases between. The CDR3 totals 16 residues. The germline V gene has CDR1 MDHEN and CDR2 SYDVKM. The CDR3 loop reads CASSLVGQILVDGDTF. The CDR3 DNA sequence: TGTGCCAGCAGTTTGGTCGGCCAGATCCTTGTCGACGGGGACACCTTC.

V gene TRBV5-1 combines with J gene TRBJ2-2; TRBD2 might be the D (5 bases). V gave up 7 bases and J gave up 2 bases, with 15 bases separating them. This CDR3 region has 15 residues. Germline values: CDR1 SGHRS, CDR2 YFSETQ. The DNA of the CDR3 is TGCGCCAGCCGTGAGGGCCACTCAAACACCGGGGAGCTGTTTTTT. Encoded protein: CASREGHSNTGELFF.

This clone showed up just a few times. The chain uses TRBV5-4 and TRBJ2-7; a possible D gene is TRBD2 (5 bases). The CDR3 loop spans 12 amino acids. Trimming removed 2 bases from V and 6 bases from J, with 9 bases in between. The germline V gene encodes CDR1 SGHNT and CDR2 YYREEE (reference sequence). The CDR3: CASSLRRGEQYF. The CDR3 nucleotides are TGTGCCAGCAGCTTACGTCGGGGCGAGCAGTACTTC.

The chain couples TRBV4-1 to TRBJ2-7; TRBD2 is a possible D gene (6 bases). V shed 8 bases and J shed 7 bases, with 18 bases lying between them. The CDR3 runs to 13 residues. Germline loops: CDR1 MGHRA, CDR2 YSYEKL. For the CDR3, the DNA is TGCGCCAGCGCCATCAGCGCGGCGGGAGAGCAGTACTTC. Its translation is CASAISAAGEQYF.

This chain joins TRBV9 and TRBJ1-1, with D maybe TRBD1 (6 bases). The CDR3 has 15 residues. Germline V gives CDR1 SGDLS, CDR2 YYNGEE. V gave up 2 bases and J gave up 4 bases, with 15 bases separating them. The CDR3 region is CASSVIQGAATEAFF. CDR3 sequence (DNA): TGTGCCAGCAGCGTGATACAGGGAGCAGCCACTGAAGCTTTCTTT.

CDR3 nucleotide sequence: TGTGCCAGCAGCTCCCGGGACAAGGTCACCTACGAGCAGTACTTC. Protein product: CASSSRDKVTYEQYF. The V call is TRBV9, the J call TRBJ2-7; possibly TRBD1 for D (6 bases). Germline loops: CDR1 SGDLS, CDR2 YYNGEE. V was shortened by 4 bases and J by 2 bases, with 16 bases between the two germline ends. This CDR3 has 15 residues. Filled out from reference TRBV9 and TRBJ2-7, the complete variable domain reads DSGVTQTPKHLITATGQRVTLRCSPRSGDLSVYWYQQSLDQGLQFLIQYYNGEERAKGNILERFSAQQFPDLHSELNLSSLELGDSALYFCASSSRDKVTYEQYFGPGTRLTVT.

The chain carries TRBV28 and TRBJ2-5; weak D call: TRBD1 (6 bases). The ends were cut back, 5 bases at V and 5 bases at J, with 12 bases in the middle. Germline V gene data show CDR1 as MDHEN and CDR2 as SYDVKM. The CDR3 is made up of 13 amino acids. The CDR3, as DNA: TGTGCCAGCAGTACCCGGACAGTTGAGACCCAGTACTTC. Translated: CASSTRTVETQYF.

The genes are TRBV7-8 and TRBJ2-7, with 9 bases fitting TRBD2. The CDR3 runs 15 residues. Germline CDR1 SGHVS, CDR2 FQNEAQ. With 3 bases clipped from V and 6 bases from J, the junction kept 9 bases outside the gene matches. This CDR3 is CASSFAGTSRAEQYF. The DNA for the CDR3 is TGTGCCAGCAGCTTTGCGGGGACTAGCCGTGCCGAGCAGTACTTC.

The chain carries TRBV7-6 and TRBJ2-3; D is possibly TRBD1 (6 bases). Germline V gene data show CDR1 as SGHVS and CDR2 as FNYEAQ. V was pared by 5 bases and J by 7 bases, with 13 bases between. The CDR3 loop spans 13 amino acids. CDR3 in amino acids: CASSPGHRNTQYF. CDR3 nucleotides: TGTGCCAGCAGCCCGGGACACCGGAATACGCAGTATTTT. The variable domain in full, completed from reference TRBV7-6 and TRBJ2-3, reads GAGVSQSPRYKVTKRGQDVALRCDPISGHVSLYWYRQALGQGPEFLTYFNYEAQQDKSGLPNDRFSAERPEGSISTLTIQRTEQRDSAMYRCASSPGHRNTQYFGPGTRLTVL.

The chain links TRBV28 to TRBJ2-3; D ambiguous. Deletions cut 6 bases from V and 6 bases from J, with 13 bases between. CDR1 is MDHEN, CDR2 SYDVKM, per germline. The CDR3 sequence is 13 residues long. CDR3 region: CASSSFRGDTQYF. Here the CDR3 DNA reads TGTGCCAGCAGCTCTTTTAGAGGCGATACGCAGTATTTT.

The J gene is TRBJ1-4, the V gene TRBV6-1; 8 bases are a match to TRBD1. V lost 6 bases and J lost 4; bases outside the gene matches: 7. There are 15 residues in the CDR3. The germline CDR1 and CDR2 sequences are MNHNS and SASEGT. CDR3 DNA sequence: TGTGCCAGCAGGTGGTCAGGGGGCGGTAATGAAAAACTGTTTTTT. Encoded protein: CASRWSGGGNEKLFF.